This paragraph covers one T cell receptor beta chain sequence. The antigen remains undetermined. This sample stems from a study of T-cell memory formation after mild COVID-19. Study-wide points: Largely, contracting CD4+ clones fell within CM and EM, and contracting CD8+ clones within EMRA. Some clones that responded were present in memory (sampled pre-infection), which suggests cross-reactive memory joined.

TCRdb independently ran MiXCR on the 5' RACE reads; one entry per CDR3 protein. The sample has 410,000 or so distinct CDR3 sequences; 20% to 25% are singletons. Trimming left V 4 bases short and J 3 bases short, with 13 bases between. This CDR3 contains 14 residues. Germline loops: CDR1 PRHDT, CDR2 FYEKMQ (reference sequence). The sample was PBMCs or a T cell subset sorted from them (not recorded which). The V call is TRBV13, the J call TRBJ2-7; D unresolved. The receptor was isolated from an adult woman who had mild COVID-19 (a few samples of this study predate the infection). Cell type and time point are not known. The CDR3 is CASSSYRTYYEQYF. The CDR3, as DNA: TGTGCCAGCAGCTCCTACCGGACCTACTACGAGCAGTACTTC.